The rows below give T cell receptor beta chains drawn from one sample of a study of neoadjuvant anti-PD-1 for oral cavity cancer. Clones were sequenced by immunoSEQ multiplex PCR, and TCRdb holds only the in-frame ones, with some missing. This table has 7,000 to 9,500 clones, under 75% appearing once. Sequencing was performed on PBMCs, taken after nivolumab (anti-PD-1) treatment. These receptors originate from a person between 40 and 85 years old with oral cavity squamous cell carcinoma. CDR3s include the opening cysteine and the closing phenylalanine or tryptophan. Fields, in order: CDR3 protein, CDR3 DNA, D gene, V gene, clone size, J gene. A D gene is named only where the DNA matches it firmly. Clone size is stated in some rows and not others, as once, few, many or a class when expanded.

CDR3aa: CASSSWDLESRFF; CDR3nt: TGTGCCAGCAGCTCCTGGGACTTAGAGTCGCGGTTCTTC; d_gene: NA; v_gene: TRBV5-6; abundance: NA; j_gene: TRBJ2-1
CDR3aa: CASSQGTGTQYF; CDR3nt: TGTGCCAGTAGTCAGGGGACAGGGACCCAGTACTTC; d_gene: TRBD1; v_gene: TRBV19; abundance: few; j_gene: TRBJ2-5
CDR3aa: CASSFSGWAEPYEQYF; CDR3nt: TGTGCCAGCAGTTTTTCTGGGTGGGCAGAACCCTACGAGCAGTACTTC; d_gene: NA; v_gene: TRBV27; abundance: NA; j_gene: TRBJ2-7
CDR3aa: CASSVTTDYGYTF; CDR3nt: TGTGCCAGCAGTGTAACTACAGACTATGGCTACACCTTC; d_gene: NA; v_gene: TRBV2; abundance: NA; j_gene: TRBJ1-2
CDR3aa: CASSVAGGSTYEQYF; CDR3nt: TGTGCCAGCAGCGTAGCTGGAGGGAGTACCTACGAGCAGTACTTC; d_gene: NA; v_gene: TRBV9; abundance: NA; j_gene: TRBJ2-7
CDR3aa: CASSTGQGFGLNDGYTF; CDR3nt: TGTGCCAGTAGTACCGGACAGGGCTTTGGATTGAACGATGGCTACACCTTC; d_gene: TRBD1; v_gene: TRBV19; abundance: NA; j_gene: TRBJ1-2
CDR3aa: CASSPRDRDFYNSPLHF; CDR3nt: TGTGCCAGCTCACCACGAGACCGGGATTTTTATAATTCACCCCTCCACTTT; d_gene: NA; v_gene: TRBV18; abundance: NA; j_gene: TRBJ1-6
CDR3aa: CASSPQGPMNTEAFF; CDR3nt: TGTGCCAGCAGCCCTCAGGGCCCCATGAACACTGAAGCTTTCTTT; d_gene: NA; v_gene: TRBV7-2; abundance: NA; j_gene: TRBJ1-1
CDR3aa: CASSSGQGKSPLHF; CDR3nt: TGTGCCAGCAGCTCGGGACAGGGGAAATCACCCCTCCACTTT; d_gene: TRBD1; v_gene: TRBV9; abundance: NA; j_gene: TRBJ1-6
CDR3aa: CASSPSGWGNTIYF; CDR3nt: TGTGCCAGCAGCCCGTCAGGGTGGGGAAACACCATATATTTT; d_gene: NA; v_gene: TRBV7-7; abundance: NA; j_gene: TRBJ1-3
CDR3aa: CASSFGSGEETQYF; CDR3nt: TGTGCCAGCAGCTTTGGTTCCGGGGAAGAGACCCAGTACTTC; d_gene: NA; v_gene: TRBV7-2; abundance: NA; j_gene: TRBJ2-5
CDR3aa: CSTERTAQETQYF; CDR3nt: TGCAGCACCGAAAGGACAGCTCAAGAGACCCAGTACTTC; d_gene: NA; v_gene: TRBV29-1; abundance: NA; j_gene: TRBJ2-5
CDR3aa: CASSYDQGAPEQYF; CDR3nt: TGTGCCAGCAGTTATGACCAGGGGGCCCCCGAGCAGTACTTC; d_gene: TRBD1; v_gene: TRBV6-5; abundance: NA; j_gene: TRBJ2-7
CDR3aa: CAWSGPPSGNTIYF; CDR3nt: TGTGCCTGGAGTGGGCCGCCATCTGGAAACACCATATATTTT; d_gene: NA; v_gene: TRBV30; abundance: NA; j_gene: TRBJ1-3
CDR3aa: CASSQERQGRIQYF; CDR3nt: TGCGCCAGCAGCCAAGAAAGGCAGGGACGAATTCAGTACTTC; d_gene: NA; v_gene: TRBV4-3; abundance: NA; j_gene: TRBJ2-4
CDR3aa: CASSPGAASYEQYF; CDR3nt: TGTGCCAGCAGCCCAGGGGCGGCTTCCTACGAGCAGTACTTC; d_gene: NA; v_gene: TRBV5-8; abundance: few; j_gene: TRBJ2-7
CDR3aa: CASSIARNTEAFF; CDR3nt: TGTGCCAGTAGTATAGCTAGGAACACTGAAGCTTTCTTT; d_gene: NA; v_gene: TRBV19; abundance: NA; j_gene: TRBJ1-1
CDR3aa: CASSLGSGEQFF; CDR3nt: TGTGCCAGCAGCCTCGGATCAGGCGAGCAGTTCTTC; d_gene: NA; v_gene: TRBV2; abundance: few; j_gene: TRBJ2-1
CDR3aa: CASSLYRGLAGVTDTQYF; CDR3nt: TGTGCCAGCAGTCTTTACCGGGGACTAGCGGGGGTCACAGATACGCAGTATTTT; d_gene: TRBD2; v_gene: TRBV28; abundance: NA; j_gene: TRBJ2-3
CDR3aa: CASSTGLSNQPQHF; CDR3nt: TGTGCCAGTAGTACTGGACTGAGCAATCAGCCCCAGCATTTT; d_gene: NA; v_gene: TRBV19; abundance: NA; j_gene: TRBJ1-5
CDR3aa: CASSLRRGVDEKLFF; CDR3nt: TGTGCCAGCAGCTTACGCAGGGGCGTGGATGAAAAACTGTTTTTT; d_gene: NA; v_gene: TRBV7-9; abundance: NA; j_gene: TRBJ1-4
CDR3aa: CASSLQSQANYGYTF; CDR3nt: TGTGCCAGCAGCTTACAGTCGCAAGCTAACTATGGCTACACCTTC; d_gene: NA; v_gene: TRBV7-9; abundance: NA; j_gene: TRBJ1-2
CDR3aa: CAWSGTLGAVQPQHF; CDR3nt: TGTGCCTGGAGTGGGACCCTAGGGGCCGTTCAGCCCCAGCATTTT; d_gene: NA; v_gene: TRBV30; abundance: NA; j_gene: TRBJ1-5
CDR3aa: CASSPDSGQDYEQYF; CDR3nt: TGTGCCAGTAGTCCAGACTCGGGACAGGACTACGAGCAGTACTTC; d_gene: TRBD1; v_gene: TRBV19; abundance: NA; j_gene: TRBJ2-7
CDR3aa: CASSIGTGDPYEQYF; CDR3nt: TGTGCCAGCAGCATAGGGACAGGGGATCCCTACGAGCAGTACTTC; d_gene: TRBD1; v_gene: TRBV5-6; abundance: once; j_gene: TRBJ2-7
CDR3aa: CASSLDRGITGELFF; CDR3nt: TGCGCCAGCAGCTTAGACAGGGGCATCACCGGGGAGCTGTTTTTT; d_gene: TRBD1; v_gene: TRBV5-1; abundance: NA; j_gene: TRBJ2-2
CDR3aa: CASSLRPSGATDTQYF; CDR3nt: TGTGCCAGCAGCTTACGTCCTAGCGGGGCCACAGATACGCAGTATTTT; d_gene: TRBD2; v_gene: TRBV7-3; abundance: NA; j_gene: TRBJ2-3
CDR3aa: CASSLTWTGRTGELFF; CDR3nt: TGTGCCAGCAGTTTAACATGGACAGGGAGAACCGGGGAGCTGTTTTTT; d_gene: TRBD1; v_gene: TRBV27; abundance: NA; j_gene: TRBJ2-2
CDR3aa: CASSISGARSPLHF; CDR3nt: TGTGCCAGTAGTATATCGGGGGCCAGGTCACCCCTCCACTTT; d_gene: NA; v_gene: TRBV19; abundance: NA; j_gene: TRBJ1-6
CDR3aa: CASSLVRAGITPVGEKLFF; CDR3nt: TGTGCCAGCAGCTTAGTTCGGGCAGGGATTACCCCGGTAGGGGAAAAACTGTTTTTT; d_gene: NA; v_gene: TRBV7-8; abundance: NA; j_gene: TRBJ1-4
CDR3aa: CASSGWVGTDTQYF; CDR3nt: TGTGCCAGCAGTGGGTGGGTAGGCACAGATACGCAGTATTTT; d_gene: NA; v_gene: TRBV25-1; abundance: NA; j_gene: TRBJ2-3
CDR3aa: CASSRPGLAGASTYEQYF; CDR3nt: TGTGCCAGCAGTCGACCGGGACTAGCGGGGGCGTCGACCTACGAGCAGTACTTC; d_gene: TRBD2; v_gene: TRBV28; abundance: once; j_gene: TRBJ2-7
CDR3aa: CAWSSGGADTQYF; CDR3nt: TGTGCCTGGAGTAGCGGGGGGGCAGATACGCAGTATTTT; d_gene: TRBD2; v_gene: TRBV30; abundance: NA; j_gene: TRBJ2-3
CDR3aa: CASSPQRGVETQYF; CDR3nt: TGTGCCAGCAGCCCCCAGCGGGGGGTTGAGACCCAGTACTTC; d_gene: TRBD2; v_gene: TRBV7-2; abundance: once; j_gene: TRBJ2-5
CDR3aa: CAGGAGGRYEQFF; CDR3nt: TGTGCCGGCGGCGCCGGGGGGAGGTATGAGCAGTTCTTC; d_gene: TRBD2; v_gene: TRBV18; abundance: NA; j_gene: TRBJ2-1
CDR3aa: CASSIEGQGLSLHF; CDR3nt: TGTGCCAGCAGTATAGAGGGACAGGGATTATCCCTCCACTTT; d_gene: TRBD1; v_gene: TRBV6-5; abundance: few; j_gene: TRBJ1-6
CDR3aa: CASSQDYGRAETQYF; CDR3nt: TGCGCCAGCAGCCAAGATTACGGGCGGGCAGAGACCCAGTACTTC; d_gene: NA; v_gene: TRBV4-1; abundance: NA; j_gene: TRBJ2-5
CDR3aa: CASSVGTHHGNTQYF; CDR3nt: TGTGCCAGCAGCGTAGGGACCCACCACGGGAATACGCAGTATTTT; d_gene: NA; v_gene: TRBV9; abundance: few; j_gene: TRBJ2-3
CDR3aa: CASSLDQGAITDTQYF; CDR3nt: TGTGCCAGCAGCTTAGATCAGGGGGCGATCACAGATACGCAGTATTTT; d_gene: TRBD1; v_gene: TRBV7-2; abundance: large; j_gene: TRBJ2-3
CDR3aa: CASSSPHTGELFF; CDR3nt: TGTGCCAGCAGCTCGCCACACACCGGGGAGCTGTTTTTT; d_gene: NA; v_gene: TRBV7-2; abundance: NA; j_gene: TRBJ2-2
CDR3aa: CASSLGTGGQPQHF; CDR3nt: TGTGCCAGCAGCCTAGGGACAGGGGGACAGCCCCAGCATTTT; d_gene: TRBD1; v_gene: TRBV11-2; abundance: few; j_gene: TRBJ1-5
CDR3aa: CASTLTGGSYNEQFF; CDR3nt: TGCGCCAGCACTCTGACAGGGGGGTCTTACAATGAGCAGTTCTTC; d_gene: TRBD1; v_gene: TRBV5-1; abundance: NA; j_gene: TRBJ2-1
CDR3aa: CASSLSMGQKVYEQYF; CDR3nt: TGTGCCAGCAGTTTATCGATGGGACAGAAAGTCTACGAGCAGTACTTC; d_gene: TRBD1; v_gene: TRBV27; abundance: NA; j_gene: TRBJ2-7
CDR3aa: CASSPGLAYGTDTQYF; CDR3nt: TGTGCCAGCAGTCCAGGACTAGCGTACGGCACAGATACGCAGTATTTT; d_gene: TRBD2; v_gene: TRBV27; abundance: NA; j_gene: TRBJ2-3
CDR3aa: CASSLTRGGAVGYTF; CDR3nt: TGTGCCAGCAGCCTAACTCGGGGGGGCGCAGTCGGCTACACCTTC; d_gene: NA; v_gene: TRBV11-2; abundance: few; j_gene: TRBJ1-2
CDR3aa: CASSRDGNSPLHF; CDR3nt: TGTGCCAGCAGCCGGGACGGGAATTCACCCCTCCACTTT; d_gene: NA; v_gene: TRBV4-2; abundance: NA; j_gene: TRBJ1-6
CDR3aa: CASSRRGTTGEKLFF; CDR3nt: TGTGCCAGCAGTCGGAGGGGGACTACGGGTGAAAAACTGTTTTTT; d_gene: NA; v_gene: TRBV6-5; abundance: NA; j_gene: TRBJ1-4
CDR3aa: CASSPTGGSYEQYF; CDR3nt: TGCGCCAGCAGCCCGACAGGGGGTTCCTACGAGCAGTACTTC; d_gene: TRBD1; v_gene: TRBV5-1; abundance: NA; j_gene: TRBJ2-7
CDR3aa: CASSPRTYDEQYF; CDR3nt: TGTGCCAGCAGCCCGCGGACGTACGACGAGCAGTACTTC; d_gene: NA; v_gene: TRBV14; abundance: NA; j_gene: TRBJ2-7
CDR3aa: CASSGQGSNQPQHF; CDR3nt: TGTGCCAGCAGTGGACAGGGTAGCAATCAGCCCCAGCATTTT; d_gene: TRBD1; v_gene: TRBV6-1; abundance: NA; j_gene: TRBJ1-5